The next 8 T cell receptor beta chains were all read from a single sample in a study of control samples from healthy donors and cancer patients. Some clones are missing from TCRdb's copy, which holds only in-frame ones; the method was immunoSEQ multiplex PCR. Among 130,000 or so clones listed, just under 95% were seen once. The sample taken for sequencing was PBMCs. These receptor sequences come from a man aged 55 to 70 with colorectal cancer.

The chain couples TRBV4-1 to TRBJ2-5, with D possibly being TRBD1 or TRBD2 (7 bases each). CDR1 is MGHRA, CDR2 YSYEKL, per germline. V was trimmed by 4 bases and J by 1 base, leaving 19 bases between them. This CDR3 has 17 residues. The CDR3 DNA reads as TGCGCCAGCAGCCCCCACCCTGCAGGGGGGGTCCAAGAGACCCAGTACTTC. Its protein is CASSPHPAGGVQETQYF.

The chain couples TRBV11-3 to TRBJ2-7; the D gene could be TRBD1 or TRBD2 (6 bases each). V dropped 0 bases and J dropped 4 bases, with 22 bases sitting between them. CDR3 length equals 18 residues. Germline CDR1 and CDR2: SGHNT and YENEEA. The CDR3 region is CASSLEGGIPRIIYEQYF. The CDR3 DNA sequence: TGTGCCAGCAGCTTAGAAGGGGGGATACCCCGAATTATATACGAGCAGTACTTC.

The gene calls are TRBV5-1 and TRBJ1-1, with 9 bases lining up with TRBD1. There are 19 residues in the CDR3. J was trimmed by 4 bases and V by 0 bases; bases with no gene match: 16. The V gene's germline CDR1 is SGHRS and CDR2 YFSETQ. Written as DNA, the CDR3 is TGCGCCAGCAGCTTGGTAGGGACCGGGACAGGGAGAGTCGGCACTGAAGCTTTCTTT. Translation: CASSLVGTGTGRVGTEAFF.

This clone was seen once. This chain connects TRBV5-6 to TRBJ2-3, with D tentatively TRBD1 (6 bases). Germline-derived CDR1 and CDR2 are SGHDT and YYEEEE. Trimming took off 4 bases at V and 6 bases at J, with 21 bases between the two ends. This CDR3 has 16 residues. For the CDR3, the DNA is TGTGCCAGCAGCGTACGACAGGTACCAATTGCGGATACGCAGTATTTT. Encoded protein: CASSVRQVPIADTQYF. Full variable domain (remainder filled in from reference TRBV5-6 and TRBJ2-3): DAGVTQSPTHLIKTRGQQVTLRCSPKSGHDTVSWYQQALGQGPQFIFQYYEEEERQRGNFPDRFSGHQFPNYSSELNVNALLLGDSALYLCASSVRQVPIADTQYFGPGTRLTVL.

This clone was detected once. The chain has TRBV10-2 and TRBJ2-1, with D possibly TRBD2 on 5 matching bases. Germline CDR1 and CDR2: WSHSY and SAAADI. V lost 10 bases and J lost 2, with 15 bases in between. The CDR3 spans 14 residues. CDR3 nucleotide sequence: TGCGCCACCCTCCGGGGAGCTACCTACAATGAGCAGTTCTTC. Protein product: CATLRGATYNEQFF.

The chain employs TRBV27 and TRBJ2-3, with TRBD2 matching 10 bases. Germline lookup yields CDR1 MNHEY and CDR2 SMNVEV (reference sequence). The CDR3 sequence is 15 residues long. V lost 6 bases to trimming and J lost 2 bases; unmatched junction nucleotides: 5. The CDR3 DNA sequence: TGTGCCAGCAGCCGGACTAGCGGCGTCACAGATACGCAGTATTTT. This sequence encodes CASSRTSGVTDTQYF.

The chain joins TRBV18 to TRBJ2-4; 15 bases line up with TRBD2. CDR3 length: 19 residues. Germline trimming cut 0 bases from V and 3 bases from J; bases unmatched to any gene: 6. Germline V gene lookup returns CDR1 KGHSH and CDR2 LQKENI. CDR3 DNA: TGTGCCAGCTCACCACCGGGACTAGCGGGGGGCCCCAGCAAAAACATTCAGTACTTC. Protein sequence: CASSPPGLAGGPSKNIQYF.

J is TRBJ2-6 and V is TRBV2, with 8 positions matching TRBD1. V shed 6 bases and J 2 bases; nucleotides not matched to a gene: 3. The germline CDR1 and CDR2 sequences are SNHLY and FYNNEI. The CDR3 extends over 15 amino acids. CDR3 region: CASRADRAGANVLTF. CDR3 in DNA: TGTGCCAGCAGAGCGGACAGGGCTGGGGCCAACGTCCTGACTTTC.